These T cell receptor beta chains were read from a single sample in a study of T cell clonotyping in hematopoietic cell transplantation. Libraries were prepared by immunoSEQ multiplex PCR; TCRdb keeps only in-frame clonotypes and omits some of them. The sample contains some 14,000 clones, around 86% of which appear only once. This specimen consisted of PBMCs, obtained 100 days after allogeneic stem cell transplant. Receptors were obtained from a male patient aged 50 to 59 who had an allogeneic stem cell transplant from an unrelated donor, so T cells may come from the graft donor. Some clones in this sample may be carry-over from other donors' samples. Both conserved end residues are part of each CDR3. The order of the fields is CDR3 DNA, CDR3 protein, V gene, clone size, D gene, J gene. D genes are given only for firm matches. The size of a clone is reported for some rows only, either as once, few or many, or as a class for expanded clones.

TGTGCCAGCAGCCCCCCGGGGGCCTGGACCGGGGAGCTGTTTTTT	CASSPPGAWTGELFF	TRBV13	.	.	TRBJ2-2
TGTGCCAGTAGTGTGCAGGGGGCTGACTATGGCTACACCTTC	CASSVQGADYGYTF	TRBV19	.	TRBD1	TRBJ1-2
TGCGCCAGCAGCCTCGGGTGGAGCCACAACAATGAGCAGTTCTTC	CASSLGWSHNNEQFF	TRBV4-3	few	.	TRBJ2-1
TGTGCCAGCAGCTTGGTTCAAGAGACCCAGTACTTC	CASSLVQETQYF	TRBV4-2	once	.	TRBJ2-5
TGTGCCAGCAGCGTTCCGACTAGCGCCAGCCTACCGTACACAGATACGCAGTATTTT	CASSVPTSASLPYTDTQYF	TRBV9	.	TRBD2	TRBJ2-3
TGTGCCAGCAGCCAAGGGACTAGCGGGAGCTTGGATACGCAGTATTTT	CASSQGTSGSLDTQYF	TRBV4-2	.	TRBD2	TRBJ2-3
TGTGCCAGCAGCTCAGTCCGGGGCTACGAGCAGTACTTC	CASSSVRGYEQYF	TRBV7-2	.	.	TRBJ2-7
TGCGCCAGCAGTGCCGCAGGAAACTATGGCTACACCTTC	CASSAAGNYGYTF	TRBV10-1	.	.	TRBJ1-2
TGTGCCAGTAGCAGAGGGACAGGGGAGAATCAGCCCCAGCATTTT	CASSRGTGENQPQHF	TRBV19	.	TRBD1	TRBJ1-5
TGTGCCAGCAGCTTAGCTTTGGCTAATGAGCAGTTCTTC	CASSLALANEQFF	TRBV11-3	.	.	TRBJ2-1
TGTGCCAGCAGCTTAGGGGCAAGAGAGACCCAGTACTTC	CASSLGARETQYF	TRBV11-2	.	.	TRBJ2-5
TGTGCTACGGGGGGGCCGGACACAGATACGCAGTATTTT	CATGGPDTDTQYF	TRBV7-7	.	TRBD2	TRBJ2-3
TGCAGCGTTGGACAGGGCGAGGGCTACGAGCAGTACTTC	CSVGQGEGYEQYF	TRBV29-1	.	TRBD1	TRBJ2-7
TGTGCCAGCAGCCAAGAGTGGACAGGGGGCTTTTCACCCCTCCACTTT	CASSQEWTGGFSPLHF	TRBV14	few	TRBD1	TRBJ1-6
TGTGCCAGCAGTGCCACCCGTGAAGCTTTCTTT	CASSATREAFF	TRBV6-1	.	.	TRBJ1-1
TGTGCCAGCAGTGGACCGGGGGGGATAAAGAGAAGCTCTGGAAACACCATATATTTT	CASSGPGGIKRSSGNTIYF	TRBV6-7	.	.	TRBJ1-3
TGCGCCAGCAGCCAAGGGACAGGGGAACAGCCCCAGCATTTT	CASSQGTGEQPQHF	TRBV4-1	.	TRBD1	TRBJ1-5
TGCAGTGCTAGAGATAGGGGCTACACCTTC	CSARDRGYTF	TRBV20-1	.	.	TRBJ1-2
TGTGCCAGCAGCTCCTCCCCCAGCAATGAGCAGTTCTTC	CASSSSPSNEQFF	TRBV7-3	.	.	TRBJ2-1
TGTGCCAGCAGCTTCGACCATCAGCCCCAGCATTTT	CASSFDHQPQHF	TRBV7-9	.	.	TRBJ1-5
TGTGCCAGCATGGTTCGGGGCTACAATCAGCCCCAGCATTTT	CASMVRGYNQPQHF	TRBV6-1	.	.	TRBJ1-5
TGTGCCAGCAGCTTAATGGGGATGGCAGATACGCAGTATTTT	CASSLMGMADTQYF	TRBV7-3	once	.	TRBJ2-3
TGTGCCATCAGTGAGTCGTCCACTAACTATGGCTACACCTTC	CAISESSTNYGYTF	TRBV10-3	few	.	TRBJ1-2
TGTGCCAGCAGTTACGGGCTTCGGACTGAAGCTTTCTTT	CASSYGLRTEAFF	TRBV6-5	.	.	TRBJ1-1
TGTGCCAGCAGTCGAGGGACAGGGATGGATGGCTACACCTTC	CASSRGTGMDGYTF	TRBV2	.	TRBD1	TRBJ1-2
TGCGCCAGCAGCTTGACAGGGGCCGGGGACTACGAGCAGTACTTC	CASSLTGAGDYEQYF	TRBV5-1	once	TRBD1	TRBJ2-7
TGTGCCTGGAGTGGTGCCGGGACTAGCGGGACCTACAATGAGCAGTTCTTC	CAWSGAGTSGTYNEQFF	TRBV30	.	TRBD2	TRBJ2-1
TGCGCCAGCCGGGACCCGGGCGGGGAGCAGTACTTC	CASRDPGGEQYF	TRBV5-1	once	.	TRBJ2-7
TGTGCCAGCAGTTCAGGGGGCAGGAACAATCAGCCCCAGCATTTT	CASSSGGRNNQPQHF	TRBV28	.	TRBD1	TRBJ1-5
TGTGCCAGCAGCGTTCCCCCGGGGGGGGGAGAGGATGGCTACACCTTC	CASSVPPGGGEDGYTF	TRBV7-9	.	.	TRBJ1-2
TGTGCCAGTAGTATGGCCAGGGGGTCCTCTGGTGGCTACACCTTC	CASSMARGSSGGYTF	TRBV19	.	TRBD1	TRBJ1-2
TGTGCCAGCAGTTTAGGGGCGAATCAGCCCCAGCATTTT	CASSLGANQPQHF	TRBV6-1	once	.	TRBJ1-5
TGTGCCACCAGTCACGGGACAGGGAGCCACGAGCAGTACTTC	CATSHGTGSHEQYF	TRBV30	.	TRBD1	TRBJ2-7
TGTGCCAGCAGCTTCGGCAAAAGGGATGGTGGAAACACCATATATTTT	CASSFGKRDGGNTIYF	TRBV5-4	.	.	TRBJ1-3
TGTGCCAGCAGCTTAAGTCCGTTGGCCACCGGGGAGCTGTTTTTT	CASSLSPLATGELFF	TRBV7-2	.	.	TRBJ2-2
TGTGCCGGAGCGAGGGGTATCTCCTACGAGCAGTACTTC	CAGARGISYEQYF	TRBV5-8	.	.	TRBJ2-7
TGCGCCAGCAGCTTGGGTAGCGGGGACACCGGGGAGCTGTTTTTT	CASSLGSGDTGELFF	TRBV5-1	.	TRBD2	TRBJ2-2
TGTGCCAGCAGCTTAAACGGGCCAGGGTTAGGAAACACCATATATTTT	CASSLNGPGLGNTIYF	TRBV7-3	.	.	TRBJ1-3
TGTGCCACCCCGGGACAGGCCATCGGCGGCTACACCTTC	CATPGQAIGGYTF	TRBV6-1	.	TRBD1	TRBJ1-2
TGCGCCAGCAGCCAGAATGCGGGGGGCGCCGCCTTCTCCTACGAGCAGTACTTC	CASSQNAGGAAFSYEQYF	TRBV5-1	.	TRBD2	TRBJ2-7
TGTGCCAGCAGAGGACGAGGGTACACTGAAGCTTTCTTT	CASRGRGYTEAFF	TRBV5-8	once	.	TRBJ1-1
TGTGCCAGCCGGGACAACCAAGAGACCCAGTACTTC	CASRDNQETQYF	TRBV10-3	.	.	TRBJ2-5
TGCGCCAGCAGCCAATTAGCGGGGGAGTACAATGAGCAGTTCTTC	CASSQLAGEYNEQFF	TRBV4-1	.	TRBD2	TRBJ2-1
TGTGCCAGCAGCTTAGCCCCCTTGGATTCACCCCTCCACTTT	CASSLAPLDSPLHF	TRBV7-9	.	.	TRBJ1-6
TGTGCCAGCAGCTTCGGGGCAATGAACACTGAAGCTTTCTTT	CASSFGAMNTEAFF	TRBV7-2	.	.	TRBJ1-1
TGTGCCAGCAGCGCCCTAGCGGGAGGGCCACATACGCAGTATTTT	CASSALAGGPHTQYF	TRBV7-8	.	TRBD2	TRBJ2-3
TGTGCCAGCAGCGTATTGGGGGACTCTGGGGCCAACGTCCTGACTTTC	CASSVLGDSGANVLTF	TRBV9	.	.	TRBJ2-6
TGCGCCAGCAGCCGAGGGACTAGCGGGAGCTACGAGCAGTACTTC	CASSRGTSGSYEQYF	TRBV4-1	once	TRBD2	TRBJ2-7
TGTGCCAGTCGGGGCACTTACTCTGGAAACACCATATATTTT	CASRGTYSGNTIYF	TRBV6-6	.	.	TRBJ1-3
TGTGCCAGCAGGACGTTACCCTCCTACAATGAGCAGTTCTTC	CASRTLPSYNEQFF	TRBV2	.	.	TRBJ2-1
TGTGCCAGCAGCGTGGGGGACAGGGGACCCTACGAGCAGTACTTC	CASSVGDRGPYEQYF	TRBV5-4	.	TRBD1	TRBJ2-7
TGCAGTGCCCCGATCGGGGATGAGCAGTTCTTC	CSAPIGDEQFF	TRBV20-1	.	.	TRBJ2-1
TGTGCCTGGAGTCACAATCGGGGGTCTGGAAACACCATATATTTT	CAWSHNRGSGNTIYF	TRBV30	.	.	TRBJ1-3